Ten or more counts support the clone carrying this TCR beta chain. The antigen remains undetermined. The TCR beta library used iRepertoire HTBI primers with Arm-PCR amplification of CDR3. TCRdb re-called the multiplex PCR reads through MiXCR, storing one row per CDR3 protein. The repertoire consists of roughly 470,000 distinct CDR3 sequences, with around 20% occurring once and the leading ten covering about 7.8%. The CDR3 runs to 16 residues. V shed 4 bases and J 5 bases; nucleotides not matched to a gene: 11. Germline values: CDR1 MDHEN, CDR2 SYDVKM. This sample was included in a study of regulatory T cells in long-lasting Graves disease. Regarding time point: persistent/refractory GD, antithyroid drugs over 5 years with positive TRAb. Extracted PBMC RNA gave rise to the TCR library. A peripheral blood sample, 7 to 9.5 milliliters in volume, was drawn into EDTA tubes. Study-level results: Favoring TRBV28, TRBJ1-2 and TRBJ2-5 was a feature seen in persistent disease.

The starting material was peripheral blood mononuclear cells (PBMCs), obtained when the disease was refractory, from a patient treated with antithyroid drugs. The gene calls are TRBV28 and TRBJ1-2, with 9 bases matching TRBD1. The TCR sequence derives from a female donor with Graves disease. The CDR3: CASSSRDREDYYGYTF. In DNA, the CDR3 is TGTGCCAGCAGTTCCCGGGACAGGGAAGATTATTATGGCTACACCTTC.